This T cell receptor (beta chain) is from a study of response to subunit inactivated influenza vaccine. Regarding the study as a whole: New T cells are recruited in small numbers by each seasonal influenza vaccination, according to the authors' suggestion.

Only one count was recorded for this clonotype. Its antigen is still unknown. TCRdb processed the RT-PCR reads anew with MiXCR; each CDR3 protein has one entry. Here the sample spans hundreds of thousands of distinct CDR3 sequences, 25% being singletons. The sequencing here drew on CD4+ T cells sorted from PBMCs, taken less than 6 days after vaccination. This TCR came from a man in his forties or fifties who received an inactivated influenza vaccine.

The DNA of the CDR3 is TGTGCCAGCAGCCAGCCTTCTAGGGTCGGAACCAAAAACATTCAGTACTTC. It translates to CASSQPSRVGTKNIQYF. The rearrangement uses TRBV14 and TRBJ2-4; D not certain. V was trimmed by 3 bases and J by 2 bases, leaving 17 bases between them. Germline lookup yields CDR1 SGHDN and CDR2 FVKESK. This CDR3 spans 17 amino acids.